These T cell receptor beta chains were read from a single sample in a study of shared clonotypes between healthy human individuals. TCRdb's table, derived via immunoSEQ multiplex PCR, lists solely in-frame clones and lacks some. The sample shows 950,000 to 1,100,000 clones, 70% to 80% of them seen only once. Input material: memory CD4+ T cells from PBMCs. The receptor source for this set is a man younger than 35 in good health. Some clones in this sample may be carry-over from other donors' samples. CDR3s include the opening cysteine and the closing phenylalanine or tryptophan. A D gene is named only where the DNA matches it firmly. Clone size is shown for a subset of rows, as once, few, many or a class of expanded clone.

CDR3aa | CDR3nt | d_gene | abundance | j_gene | v_gene
CASGARTSSNQPQHF | TGTGCCAGTGGAGCCAGGACTTCATCTAATCAGCCCCAGCATTTT | NA | NA | TRBJ1-5 | TRBV19
CSVAFEYIRGADTQYF | TGCAGCGTTGCTTTTGAATATATCAGGGGTGCGGATACGCAGTATTTT | NA | NA | TRBJ2-3 | TRBV29-1
CASSKAIRLAVLSDEQFF | TGTGCCAGCAGCAAAGCGATCCGGCTAGCGGTACTGAGCGATGAGCAGTTCTTC | NA | NA | TRBJ2-1 | TRBV21-1
CASSTSLAGGPTDTQYF | TGTGCCAGCAGTACTTCTCTAGCGGGAGGGCCGACAGATACGCAGTATTTT | TRBD2 | NA | TRBJ2-3 | TRBV28
CASSSSAPGELFF | TGTGCCAGCAGTTCGTCGGCGCCCGGGGAGCTGTTTTTT | NA | NA | TRBJ2-2 | TRBV28
CASRPIAGSSYNEQFF | TGTGCCAGCAGACCTATAGCGGGTAGCTCCTACAATGAGCAGTTCTTC | TRBD2 | few | TRBJ2-1 | TRBV27
CSVLEAYEQYF | TGCAGCGTCCTGGAGGCCTACGAGCAGTACTTC | NA | once | TRBJ2-7 | TRBV20-1
CASRGADTQYF | TGTGCCAGCAGGGGGGCAGATACGCAGTATTTT | NA | NA | TRBJ2-3 | TRBV6-5
CATLTTNGSGRSYEQYF | TGTGCCACCCTCACAACGAACGGGAGCGGACGTTCCTACGAGCAGTACTTC | NA | NA | TRBJ2-7 | TRBV10-3
CASSPGQANTEAFF | TGTGCCAGCTCACCCGGACAGGCGAACACTGAAGCTTTCTTT | TRBD1 | NA | TRBJ1-1 | TRBV18
CASSESGAVTTDTQYF | TGTGCCAGCAGTGAATCGGGGGCGGTTACGACAGATACGCAGTATTTT | NA | NA | TRBJ2-3 | TRBV6-1
CASSLDTGTGDQYF | TGTGCCAGCAGCTTGGATACCGGGACAGGGGACCAGTATTTT | TRBD1 | NA | TRBJ2-3 | TRBV5-6
CASSSPTGFLGNEQFF | TGTGCCAGCAGTTCCCCGACAGGGTTCTTAGGTAATGAGCAGTTCTTC | TRBD1 | NA | TRBJ2-1 | TRBV27
CATSSRVGRGGYTF | TGTGCCACCAGCAGCCGCGTGGGGAGAGGAGGCTACACCTTC | NA | NA | TRBJ1-2 | TRBV15
CASSLSIYGYTF | TGTGCCAGCAGTTTAAGCATCTATGGCTACACCTTC | NA | few | TRBJ1-2 | TRBV28
CASSLSVQDYGYTF | TGTGCCAGCAGCTTATCGGTTCAGGACTATGGCTACACCTTC | NA | NA | TRBJ1-2 | TRBV7-8
CASSPLVARGANVLTF | TGCGCCAGCAGCCCCCTAGTAGCGAGGGGGGCCAACGTCCTGACTTTC | NA | NA | TRBJ2-6 | TRBV5-1
CASSLMDHAKQETQYF | TGTGCCAGCAGCTTGATGGACCATGCAAAGCAAGAGACCCAGTACTTC | NA | NA | TRBJ2-5 | TRBV5-6
CASSLVGSGNTIYF | TGTGCCAGCAGCTTGGTCGGCTCTGGAAACACCATATATTTT | NA | NA | TRBJ1-3 | TRBV5-4
CASSPPFWTNEKLFF | TGCGCCAGCAGCCCTCCCTTTTGGACTAATGAAAAACTGTTTTTT | NA | NA | TRBJ1-4 | TRBV4-1
CASSPAGTSHRSKDYEQYF | TGTGCCAGCAGCCCGGCGGGAACTAGCCATCGGAGTAAAGACTACGAGCAGTACTTC | NA | NA | TRBJ2-7 | TRBV11-1
CASSPGTRGYNEQYF | TGTGCCAGCAGCCCCGGGACCCGAGGGTACAACGAGCAGTACTTC | NA | NA | TRBJ2-7 | TRBV6-5
CAWSSRTVRGRPEQYF | TGTGCCTGGAGCTCCCGTACCGTCCGGGGGAGGCCCGAGCAGTACTTC | NA | many | TRBJ2-7 | TRBV30
CASSLGTGSVSLYGYTF | TGTGCCAGCAGTTTAGGTACGGGTTCGGTCTCCTTGTATGGCTACACCTTC | NA | NA | TRBJ1-2 | TRBV28
CASSGQTSYNEQFF | TGTGCCTCCTCGGGGCAGACCTCCTACAATGAGCAGTTCTTC | NA | NA | TRBJ2-1 | TRBV6-1
CASSLASVAGANVLTF | TGTGCCAGCAGCTTAGCGAGCGTAGCTGGGGCCAACGTCCTGACTTTC | NA | many | TRBJ2-6 | TRBV7-9
CAWSMDRDNEKLFF | TGTGCCTGGAGTATGGACAGGGATAATGAAAAACTGTTTTTT | TRBD1 | NA | TRBJ1-4 | TRBV30
CASSFRSRGLAGVQTGELFF | TGCGCCAGCAGCTTCCGCAGCCGCGGTCTAGCGGGCGTGCAGACCGGGGAGCTGTTTTTT | TRBD2 | NA | TRBJ2-2 | TRBV5-1
CAAEGAVNTEAFF | TGTGCCGCCGAGGGGGCCGTGAACACTGAAGCTTTCTTT | TRBD1 | few | TRBJ1-1 | TRBV10-3
CSVLAGSGADTQYF | TGCAGCGTGTTGGCGGGAAGCGGGGCAGATACGCAGTATTTT | TRBD2 | NA | TRBJ2-3 | TRBV29-1
CASSQDQGVYGYTF | TGTGCCAGCAGCCAAGATCAGGGGGTCTATGGCTACACCTTC | TRBD1 | few | TRBJ1-2 | TRBV14
CSAKAWETEAFF | TGCAGCGCAAAGGCGTGGGAGACTGAAGCTTTCTTT | NA | NA | TRBJ1-1 | TRBV29-1
CASSIVTSGTYNEQFF | TGTGCCAGTAGTATAGTGACTAGCGGAACCTACAATGAGCAGTTCTTC | TRBD2 | NA | TRBJ2-1 | TRBV19
CASSRPHQETQYF | TGTGCCAGCAGCCGCCCCCACCAAGAGACCCAGTACTTC | NA | NA | TRBJ2-5 | TRBV28